This passage covers 20 T cell receptor beta chains from one sample sequenced in a study of cytomegalovirus exposure and HLA in healthy donors (dated by TCRdb to 2016 to 2017). Libraries were built with the immunoSEQ multiplex PCR assay. A mixture of 60 forward primers for TCR Vbeta segments and 13 reverse primers for TCR Jbeta segments was used in the multiplex PCR. TCRdb took over this immuneACCESS table, retaining in-frame rearrangements with V and J assigned. Such tables are incomplete; in checked studies, under half of the missing clones stem from an unresolved V gene, and the remainder is unexplained. This sample gives some 190,000 clones in total; 80% to 90% of them show up just once. The ten largest clonotypes hold 2% to 3% of the sample. What was sequenced was PBMCs. Receptors were obtained from a male donor in good health and CMV-seronegative.

This chain joins TRBV4-2 and TRBJ2-7; 14 positions match TRBD2. CDR3 length equals 17 residues. CDR1 and CDR2 (germline): LGHNA, YNFKEQ. Germline trimming cut 0 bases from V and 7 bases from J; bases unmatched to any gene: 8. As DNA, the CDR3 is TGTGCCAGCAGCCAAGATGGGACTAGCGGGAGAAGAGGAGAGCAGTACTTC. Protein sequence: CASSQDGTSGRRGEQYF.

The chain employs TRBV28 and TRBJ1-2, with 9 bases that match TRBD1. Germline V gene sequence: CDR1 MDHEN, CDR2 SYDVKM. The V segment lost 6 bases and the J segment 4 bases; nucleotides outside the gene matches: 6. This CDR3 is 14 amino acids long. CDR3 sequence: CASRRTGAPYGYTF. The DNA of the CDR3 is TGTGCCAGCAGACGGACAGGGGCGCCCTATGGCTACACCTTC.

The V and J genes are TRBV7-6 and TRBJ1-5; D remains ambiguous. The ends were cut back, 3 bases at V and 6 bases at J, with 9 bases in the middle. From germline, CDR1 is SGHVS and CDR2 FNYEAQ. This CDR3 has 13 residues. This chain's CDR3 is CASSFRESQPQHF. The DNA for the CDR3 is TGTGCCAGCAGCTTCCGGGAGTCTCAGCCCCAGCATTTT.

J is TRBJ2-2 and V is TRBV5-8; tentative D call: TRBD2 (5 bases). This CDR3 is built from 17 residues. The V end was cut by 0 bases, the J end by 3 bases, with 15 bases between. The germline V gene has CDR1 SGHTS and CDR2 YDEGEE. The CDR3 protein is CASSLVTRADDTGELFF. The CDR3 DNA is TGTGCCAGCAGCTTGGTCACGAGGGCAGATGACACCGGGGAGCTGTTTTTT.

This sequence joins TRBV2 and TRBJ2-6; TRBD1 agrees at 10 bases. The CDR3 is made up of 17 amino acids. In germline, CDR1 is SNHLY, CDR2 FYNNEI. The V and J ends lost 6 bases and 0 bases, in that order; junction bases with no gene match: 5. The DNA for the CDR3 is TGTGCCAGCAGGCCGGGACAGGGGAACTCTGGGGCCAACGTCCTGACTTTC. This sequence encodes CASRPGQGNSGANVLTF. Based on the CDR3 plus reference TRBV2 and TRBJ2-6, the full variable domain is EPEVTQTPSHQVTQMGQEVILRCVPISNHLYFYWYRQILGQKVEFLVSFYNNEISEKSEIFDDQFSVERPDGSNFTLKIRSTKLEDSAMYFCASRPGQGNSGANVLTFGAGSRLTVL.

This clone was picked up one time. The chain combines TRBV6-5 with TRBJ2-5, with D possibly matching TRBD2 (5 bases). The CDR3 extends over 14 amino acids. Germline V gene sequence: CDR1 MNHEY, CDR2 SVGAGI. V lost 0 bases, J lost 5 bases, and 10 bases lay in between. Here the CDR3 reads CASSYSIRRETQYF. The CDR3 nucleotides are TGTGCCAGCAGTTACTCAATTAGGAGGGAGACCCAGTACTTC.

V is TRBV9 and J is TRBJ1-6, with D unresolved. The CDR3 length is 15 residues. V gave up 3 bases and J gave up 4 bases, with 11 bases separating them. Germline V gives CDR1 SGDLS, CDR2 YYNGEE. CDR3: CASSAELPYNSPLHF. The CDR3 nucleotides are TGTGCCAGCAGCGCCGAGCTCCCTTATAATTCACCCCTCCACTTT.

A few counts support this clone. This chain joins TRBV6-7 and TRBJ2-6; D may be TRBD2 (5 bases). TRBV6-7 is sorted into the ORF group, with uncertain function. Trimming took 2 bases from V and 0 from J, leaving 8 bases between them. The CDR3 sequence is 16 residues long. CDR3 residues: CASSYRGFSGANVLTF. The CDR3 DNA follows: TGTGCCAGCAGTTACAGAGGGTTCTCTGGGGCCAACGTCCTGACTTTC.

The chain couples TRBV27 to TRBJ2-7, with TRBD1 matching 10 bases. This CDR3 has 15 residues. Germline-derived CDR1 and CDR2 are MNHEY and SMNVEV (reference sequence). J gave up 4 bases and V 4 bases, and 7 bases lay outside the gene matches. The CDR3 loop reads CASSWAGTGAYEQYF. In DNA, the CDR3 is TGTGCCAGCAGTTGGGCCGGGACAGGGGCTTACGAGCAGTACTTC.

This clone has only one observation. V usage is TRBV7-9 and J usage is TRBJ2-3, with TRBD2 matching over 11 bases. The V and J ends lost 5 bases and 0 bases, in that order; junction bases with no gene match: 4. The germline CDR1 and CDR2 sequences are SEHNR and FQNEAQ (reference sequence). The CDR3 extends over 16 amino acids. CDR3 coding DNA: TGTGCCAGCAGCCCGGGACTAGCGGAAAGCACAGATACGCAGTATTTT. It yields the protein CASSPGLAESTDTQYF.

The chain is built from TRBV12-5 and TRBJ2-1; perhaps TRBD2 as D (5 bases). The CDR3 covers 12 residues. The germline gives CDR1 LGHNT, CDR2 FRNRAP. V lost 1 base to trimming and J lost 7 bases, with 5 bases between them. CDR3 sequence reads: CASGLAGNEQFF. The CDR3 DNA reads TGTGCTAGTGGTTTGGCGGGAAATGAGCAGTTCTTC.

For the CDR3, the DNA is TGTGCCAGCAGCTTAGGGCGGGAGGGCTACGAGCAGTACTTC. Protein product: CASSLGREGYEQYF. The chain uses TRBV7-8 and TRBJ2-7; 9 bases map to TRBD2. The CDR3 spans 14 residues. The germline gives CDR1 SGHVS, CDR2 FQNEAQ. V shed 1 base, J shed 3 bases, and the junction held 1 base outside the gene matches.

The rearrangement uses TRBV5-4 and TRBJ2-5; D perhaps matches TRBD1 (5 bases). Between the trimmed V and J ends, which lost 2 bases and 5 bases, there was a span of 19 bases. The CDR3 loop spans 16 amino acids. Germline V lookup: CDR1 SGHNT, CDR2 YYREEE (reference sequence). This CDR3 is CASSLKSGKMGETQYF. CDR3 in DNA: TGTGCCAGCAGCTTAAAGTCAGGGAAGATGGGGGAGACCCAGTACTTC.

The chain couples TRBV5-1 to TRBJ2-5, with 8 bases aligning to TRBD1. After removal of 1 base from V and 5 bases from J, the junction contained 7 bases not matched to a gene. The CDR3 contains 15 residues. The germline CDR1 and CDR2 sequences are SGHRS and YFSETQ. CDR3 sequence reads: CASSLTPGGPETQYF. In DNA, the CDR3 is TGCGCCAGCAGCTTGACCCCAGGGGGCCCCGAGACCCAGTACTTC.

The V gene is TRBV28, the J gene TRBJ1-2; D remains ambiguous. This CDR3 contains 16 residues. Germline V CDR1 and CDR2: MDHEN, SYDVKM. Trimming removed 10 bases from V and 4 bases from J, with 25 bases in between. CDR3 sequence (DNA): TGTGCCATTGAAACAGCGGCCGAAAAGCGCGGCTATGGCTACACCTTC. Protein product: CAIETAAEKRGYGYTF.

This chain links TRBV7-2 with TRBJ1-2; D is possibly TRBD1 (6 bases). V was cut by 2 bases and J by 8 bases, with 12 bases left in between. The CDR3 totals 13 residues. Germline V gene data show CDR1 as SGHTA and CDR2 as FQGNSA. The CDR3 DNA reads as TGTGCCAGCAGCTTATCAGGGGTTGAGGGCTACACCTTC. As protein: CASSLSGVEGYTF.

This sequence joins TRBV4-2 and TRBJ2-1, with unresolved D. The germline V and J ends were trimmed by 0 bases and 0 bases, with 12 bases remaining between them. The CDR3 loop spans 17 amino acids. From germline, CDR1 is LGHNA and CDR2 YNFKEQ. Here the CDR3 reads CASSQDVDLSSYNEQFF. The CDR3 DNA follows: TGTGCCAGCAGCCAAGATGTCGACTTAAGCTCCTACAATGAGCAGTTCTTC.

V usage is TRBV6-5 and J usage is TRBJ2-7; the match to TRBD1 covers 8 bases. CDR3 length: 14 amino acids. In germline, CDR1 is MNHEY, CDR2 SVGAGI. V lost 0 bases to trimming and J lost 6 bases; unmatched junction nucleotides: 4. CDR3 sequence: CASSYSSRGREQYF. The CDR3 DNA reads TGTGCCAGCAGTTACTCATCCAGGGGGCGCGAGCAGTACTTC.

The CDR3 reads CASSPGRTGGSKETQYF. The CDR3 DNA reads TGTGCCAGCAGCCCCGGAAGGACAGGCGGTTCGAAAGAGACCCAGTACTTC. The chain joins TRBV7-3 to TRBJ2-5, with 7 bases lining up with TRBD1. This CDR3 has 17 amino acids. The ends lost 5 bases at V and 3 bases at J; junction bases unmatched: 15. The V gene's germline CDR1 is SGHTA and CDR2 FQGTGA.

This clone was seen more than once but under ten times. The chain's CDR3 is CASSLERRRDEKLFF. The CDR3, as DNA: TGTGCCAGCAGCTTAGAACGAAGACGGGATGAAAAACTGTTTTTT. The chain carries TRBV7-2 and TRBJ1-4; no clear D. The germline V and J ends were trimmed by 1 base and 6 bases, with 12 bases remaining between them. The CDR3 spans 15 residues. The germline V gene encodes CDR1 SGHTA and CDR2 FQGNSA.